This TCR beta chain was profiled in a study of blood T cell repertoires in COVID-19. Assay: immunoSEQ multiplex PCR; the TCRdb copy retains only in-frame clones and omits some. The table records around 500,000 clones, roughly nine tenths of them present only once. Donors in Cohort 3 who had recovered were those with two negative PCRs, healthcare professional clearance, or resolution of their symptoms. The receptor comes from a woman aged 55-75 years who had recovered from COVID-19. Source material: PBMCs or T cells enriched from blood (not recorded which).

DNA for the CDR3: TGTGCCAGCAGTCAGGACAGATCCTCTGGAAACACCATATATTTT. It is translated as CASSQDRSSGNTIYF. The rearrangement joins TRBV6-5 to TRBJ1-3; D may be TRBD1 (6 bases). The CDR3 covers 15 residues. Germline V gene lookup returns CDR1 MNHEY and CDR2 SVGAGI. Trimming took 5 bases from V and 0 from J, leaving 11 bases between them.